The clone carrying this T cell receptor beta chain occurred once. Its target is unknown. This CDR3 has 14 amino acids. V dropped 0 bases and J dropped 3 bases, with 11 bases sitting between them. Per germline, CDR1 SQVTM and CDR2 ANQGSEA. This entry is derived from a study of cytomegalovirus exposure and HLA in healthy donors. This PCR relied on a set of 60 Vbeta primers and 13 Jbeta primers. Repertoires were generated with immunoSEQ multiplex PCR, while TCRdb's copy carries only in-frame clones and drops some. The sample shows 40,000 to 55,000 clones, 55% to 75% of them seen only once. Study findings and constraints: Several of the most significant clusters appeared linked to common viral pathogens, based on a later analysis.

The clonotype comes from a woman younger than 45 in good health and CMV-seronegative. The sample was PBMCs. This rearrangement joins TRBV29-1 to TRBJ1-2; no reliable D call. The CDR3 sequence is CSVEDRTVDYGYTF. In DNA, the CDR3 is TGCAGCGTTGAAGACAGGACTGTGGACTATGGCTACACCTTC.